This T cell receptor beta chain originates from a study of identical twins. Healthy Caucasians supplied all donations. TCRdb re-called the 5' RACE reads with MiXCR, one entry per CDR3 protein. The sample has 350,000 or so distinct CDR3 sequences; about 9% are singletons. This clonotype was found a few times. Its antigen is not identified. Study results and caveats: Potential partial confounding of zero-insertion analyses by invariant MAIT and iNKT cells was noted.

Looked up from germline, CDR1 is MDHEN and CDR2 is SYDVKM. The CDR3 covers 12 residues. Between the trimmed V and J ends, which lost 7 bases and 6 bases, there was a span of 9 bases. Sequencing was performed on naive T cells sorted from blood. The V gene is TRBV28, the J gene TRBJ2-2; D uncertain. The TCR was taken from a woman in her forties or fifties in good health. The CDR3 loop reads CASKIMAGELFF. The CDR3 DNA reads TGTGCCAGCAAGATAATGGCCGGGGAGCTGTTTTTT. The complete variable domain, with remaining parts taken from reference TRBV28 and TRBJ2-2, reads DVKVTQSSRYLVKRTGEKVFLECVQDMDHENMFWYRQDPGLGLRLIYFSYDVKMKEKGDIPEGYSVSREKKERFSLILESASTNQTSMYLCASKIMAGELFFGEGSRLTVL.